This is a list of T cell receptor beta chains from one sample in a study of OX40 agonist ivuxolimab in advanced cancers. The repertoire was sequenced with immunoSEQ multiplex PCR; TCRdb's copy has only in-frame clones and lacks some. The sample holds some 49,000 clones; roughly 82% are singletons and the top ten take just under 4%. Specimen: CD4+ or CD8+ T cells sorted from blood, collected in a trial of the OX40 agonist ivuxolimab. All receptors come from an adult with an advanced solid tumor such as melanoma, head and neck, liver or kidney cancer. Each CDR3 is given with its conserved first and last residue. D genes are given only for firm matches. Only some rows state a clone size, as once, few, many or a class for expanded clones.

V	size	D	J	DNA	CDR3
TRBV12-2	NA	NA	TRBJ2-7	TGTGCAAGTCGCTCCAAGGAAAGGGCCCACTACGAGCAGTACTTC	CASRSKERAHYEQYF
TRBV14	once	NA	TRBJ2-3	TGTGCCAGCAGCCAAGAGGCCTACACAGATACGCAGTATTTT	CASSQEAYTDTQYF
TRBV20-1	NA	NA	TRBJ2-7	TGCAGTGCCCGGTTGGACTACGAGCAGTACTTC	CSARLDYEQYF
TRBV5-1	NA	TRBD2	TRBJ2-3	TGCGCCAGCAGCTTCCAGCGGGGGCTCACAGATACGCAGTATTTT	CASSFQRGLTDTQYF
TRBV6-6	NA	NA	TRBJ2-1	TGTGCCAGCAGTTACGCATCGGGAAACAATGAGCAGTTCTTC	CASSYASGNNEQFF
TRBV28	NA	NA	TRBJ2-3	TGTGCCAGCAGTTTAGAGGGATGGGTCCAGACAGATACGCAGTATTTT	CASSLEGWVQTDTQYF
TRBV10-3	NA	NA	TRBJ2-6	TGTGCCATCAGTGACATAGCCGGCTCTGGGGCCAACGTCCTGACTTTC	CAISDIAGSGANVLTF
TRBV5-1	NA	TRBD1	TRBJ2-7	TGCGCCAGCAGCTTGGAGGTGACAGGGAAGGACGAGCAGTACTTC	CASSLEVTGKDEQYF
TRBV2	once	TRBD2	TRBJ2-5	TGTGCCAGCAGTGGGACTAGCTTCCGGGAGACCCAGTACTTC	CASSGTSFRETQYF
TRBV18	few	NA	TRBJ1-4	TGTGCCAGCTCACCATCCGAGGGCAATGAAAAACTGTTTTTT	CASSPSEGNEKLFF
TRBV6-6	NA	NA	TRBJ2-3	TGTGCCAGCAGTTACTCCGGTATGACAGATACGCAGTATTTT	CASSYSGMTDTQYF
TRBV11-2	NA	TRBD2	TRBJ2-3	TGTGCCAGCAAACTAGCGGGGGATGATACGCAGTATTTT	CASKLAGDDTQYF
TRBV9	NA	TRBD2	TRBJ2-3	TGTGCCAGCAGCGTATCTAGCGGGGGCTCTAGCACAGATACGCAGTATTTT	CASSVSSGGSSTDTQYF
TRBV2	NA	NA	TRBJ1-5	TGTGCCAGCAGTGGCCTCGGGTTGTTTTCGGATCAGCCCCAGCATTTT	CASSGLGLFSDQPQHF
TRBV5-6	few	NA	TRBJ2-7	TGTGCCAGCAGCTTGGCAGGGCGTGAGCAGTACTTC	CASSLAGREQYF
TRBV2	once	TRBD1	TRBJ1-2	TGTGCCAGCAGTGAAGCGCGGACAGGGAATGGCTACACCTTC	CASSEARTGNGYTF
TRBV7-2	NA	NA	TRBJ1-5	TGTGCCAGCAGCTTCCTCAATCAGCCCCAGCATTTT	CASSFLNQPQHF
TRBV5-4	NA	NA	TRBJ2-5	TGTGCCAGCAGCTTGTCTAGGAGCGAGACCCAGTACTTC	CASSLSRSETQYF
TRBV11-2	few	NA	TRBJ1-1	TGTGCCAGCAGCTTAGGCGGGAAGGGGAGGAACACTGAAGCTTTCTTT	CASSLGGKGRNTEAFF
TRBV6-6	NA	NA	TRBJ1-6	TGTGCCAGCAGCGACGCCAGGGTTAATTCACCCCTCCACTTT	CASSDARVNSPLHF
TRBV6-9	NA	NA	TRBJ1-1	TGTGCCAGCAGTTACTCCTCAGGGGCGGCCACTGAAGCTTTCTTT	CASSYSSGAATEAFF
TRBV7-2	once	NA	TRBJ1-6	TGTGCCAGCAGCTTAGCGGTGAAAGGGAGCTCCTATAATTCACCCCTCCACTTT	CASSLAVKGSSYNSPLHF
TRBV19	NA	TRBD2	TRBJ2-2	TGTGCCAGTAGTATCCCTGGGGGGGGCACCGGGGAGCTGTTTTTT	CASSIPGGGTGELFF
TRBV7-2	NA	TRBD2	TRBJ2-6	TGTGCCAGCAGCTTAAAAGCGGGGGGTCCGCTTGGGGCCAACGTCCTGACTTTC	CASSLKAGGPLGANVLTF
TRBV5-6	NA	NA	TRBJ2-2	TGTGCCAAGCACCCGGGGTCGGGGAACACCGGGGAGCTGTTTTTT	CAKHPGSGNTGELFF
TRBV11-3	once	NA	TRBJ2-4	TGTGCCAGCAGCTTAGGGCAGGGAAACATTCAGTACTTC	CASSLGQGNIQYF
TRBV11-3	NA	NA	TRBJ2-5	TGTGCCAGCAGCACCGCGACAGGATACCAAGAGACCCAGTACTTC	CASSTATGYQETQYF
TRBV7-9	NA	NA	TRBJ1-1	TGTGCCAGCATGGGGGTTTTTATGAACACTGAAGCTTTCTTT	CASMGVFMNTEAFF
TRBV28	once	NA	TRBJ1-1	TGTGGGTCCAAGGGGGAGAACACTGAAGCTTTCTTT	CGSKGENTEAFF
TRBV6-6	few	NA	TRBJ2-7	TGTGCCAGCAGTTACGGCTCGCATGGGGAGCAGTACTTC	CASSYGSHGEQYF
TRBV6-6	NA	TRBD2	TRBJ2-5	TGTGCCAGCTCGCCTAGCGGGGGGCTAGAGACCCAGTACTTC	CASSPSGGLETQYF
TRBV7-7	NA	NA	TRBJ2-2	TGTGCTAGCAGCCCTTCAAGGGCCGGGGAGCTGTTTTTT	CASSPSRAGELFF
TRBV7-2	NA	NA	TRBJ2-7	TGTGCCAGCAGCTTAGGGGGTTCCAACTACGAGCAGTACTTC	CASSLGGSNYEQYF
TRBV25-1	few	NA	TRBJ1-2	TGTGCCAGCAGTCACCAAGCGGCTAACTATGGCTACACCTTC	CASSHQAANYGYTF
TRBV7-2	NA	NA	TRBJ2-1	TGTGCCAGCAGCTTATTGTCCGGGCGCTCCTACAATGAGCAGTTCTTC	CASSLLSGRSYNEQFF
TRBV7-3	NA	NA	TRBJ2-1	TGTGCCAGCAGCTTATATCACAATGAGCAGTTCTTC	CASSLYHNEQFF
TRBV30	NA	NA	TRBJ1-3	TGTGCCTGGAGGGGGGGATTTAGTGGAAACACCATATATTTT	CAWRGGFSGNTIYF
TRBV6-5	NA	NA	TRBJ1-3	TGTGCCAGCAGTTACTCGCCGACAGCCTTGAACACCATATATTTT	CASSYSPTALNTIYF
TRBV6-1	NA	NA	TRBJ2-1	TGTGCCAGCAGTGTTACCGGAGGGAGCGGGCTATACAATGAGCAGTTCTTC	CASSVTGGSGLYNEQFF
TRBV11-3	NA	TRBD1	TRBJ1-2	TGTGCCAGCAGCTCCGTAGTGGGACAGGGTACCTATGGCTACACCTTC	CASSSVVGQGTYGYTF
TRBV18	NA	TRBD1	TRBJ1-2	TGTGCCAGCTCCCGGGGGCTGGGACAGGGTTTTGGCTACACCTTC	CASSRGLGQGFGYTF
TRBV4-1	few	NA	TRBJ2-7	TGCGCCAGCAGCCAGGGGGGCGGCACAGGGTTGTGGGAGCAGTACTTC	CASSQGGGTGLWEQYF
TRBV28	once	TRBD1	TRBJ2-1	TGTGCCAGCACGGGGACAGGGAGCAATGAGCAGTTCTTC	CASTGTGSNEQFF
TRBV4-2	few	NA	TRBJ1-5	TGTGCCAGCAGCCAAGTGCAGAGTAGCAATCAGCCCCAGCATTTT	CASSQVQSSNQPQHF
TRBV6-5	NA	NA	TRBJ2-7	TGTGCCAGCAGTTACTCCAGGGAAATCTACTACGAGCAGTACTTC	CASSYSREIYYEQYF
TRBV11-2	NA	NA	TRBJ1-6	TGTGCCAGCAGCTTGGAAGGGTCCTATAATTCACCCCTCCACTTT	CASSLEGSYNSPLHF
TRBV4-3	NA	NA	TRBJ2-7	TGCGCCAGCAGCCAAGAAGCCCAGCCCTCCTACGAGCAGTACTTC	CASSQEAQPSYEQYF
TRBV5-1	NA	NA	TRBJ2-7	TGCGCCAGCAGCTACGGGACTTCATTCACCGAGCAGTACTTC	CASSYGTSFTEQYF